Shown below are 10 T cell receptor beta chains from a single sample sequenced in a study of T cell responses to AZD1222 COVID-19 vaccine. The table came from immunoSEQ multiplex PCR; TCRdb's copy has only in-frame clones and leaves some out. The top ten clones hold 4.5% to 6% of a sample with nearly 90,000 clones, around 90% of them seen once. Sequencing was performed on peripheral blood, taken on day 0 of AZD1222 vaccination. Every receptor here comes from an adult in good health.

The chain links TRBV28 to TRBJ2-7; unclear D gene. V gave up 2 bases and J gave up 3 bases, with 8 bases separating them. This CDR3 is built from 13 residues. The germline CDR1 and CDR2 sequences are MDHEN and SYDVKM. The CDR3: CASSLTIYYEQYF. CDR3 sequence (DNA): TGTGCCAGCAGTTTAACAATATACTACGAGCAGTACTTC.

This CDR3 reads CASSPGTEDTQYF. The DNA of the CDR3 is TGTGCCAGCAGCCCAGGGACCGAAGATACGCAGTATTTT. This sequence joins TRBV7-3 and TRBJ2-3; D may match TRBD1 or TRBD2 (5 bases each). This CDR3 region has 13 residues. V lost 5 bases, J lost 5 bases, and 11 bases lay in between. Germline V gene data show CDR1 as SGHTA and CDR2 as FQGTGA.

This chain links TRBV19 with TRBJ2-1; D is perhaps TRBD2 (6 bases). Germline loops: CDR1 LNHDA, CDR2 SQIVND (reference sequence). V lost 3 bases, J lost 3 bases, and 12 bases lay in between. This CDR3 contains 15 residues. The CDR3 region is CASSIRTTVYNEQFF. CDR3 nucleotides: TGTGCCAGTAGTATCAGGACTACCGTCTACAATGAGCAGTTCTTC. Full variable domain (missing parts from reference TRBV19 and TRBJ2-1): DGGITQSPKYLFRKEGQNVTLSCEQNLNHDAMYWYRQDPGQGLRLIYYSQIVNDFQKGDIAEGYSVSREKKESFPLTVTSAQKNPTAFYLCASSIRTTVYNEQFFGPGTRLTVL.

This chain connects TRBV28 to TRBJ2-7; tentative D call: TRBD2 (5 bases). The CDR3 runs to 13 residues. V gave up 3 bases and J gave up 7 bases, with 13 bases separating them. Germline V lookup: CDR1 MDHEN, CDR2 SYDVKM. The CDR3 protein is CASSLTLPGEQYF. DNA of the CDR3: TGTGCCAGCAGTTTGACCCTCCCGGGGGAGCAGTACTTC.

This clone was seen only once. The chain employs TRBV28 and TRBJ1-6; D perhaps matches TRBD1 (5 bases). This CDR3 contains 12 residues. V was clipped by 10 bases and J by 9 bases, with 13 bases between them. Germline values: CDR1 MDHEN, CDR2 SYDVKM. CDR3 DNA: TGTGCCACCCAGTCGGGGGGTTCACCCCTCCACTTT. It specifies CATQSGGSPLHF.

The gene calls are TRBV19 and TRBJ2-7; possibly TRBD1 for D (5 bases). Germline V gives CDR1 LNHDA, CDR2 SQIVND (reference sequence). The CDR3 has 14 amino acids. The V gene lost 6 bases and the J gene lost 7 bases, with 19 bases spanning the gap. The CDR3 is CASSPTVIPGEQYF. CDR3 coding DNA: TGTGCCAGTAGCCCGACAGTTATTCCTGGGGAGCAGTACTTC.

The V and J genes are TRBV2 and TRBJ2-3, with a possible D match to TRBD2 (7 bases). Germline CDR1 reads SNHLY; CDR2 reads FYNNEI. This CDR3 is built from 13 residues. The V and J ends lost 7 bases and 2 bases respectively, with 10 bases between them. The CDR3 reads CASKGGNTDTQYF. The CDR3 DNA is TGTGCCAGCAAGGGGGGGAACACAGATACGCAGTATTTT.

This chain joins TRBV18 and TRBJ1-3, with D maybe TRBD1 (6 bases). The V end lost 4 bases, the J end lost 0 bases, and 10 bases lay between the germline ends. In germline, CDR1 is KGHSH, CDR2 LQKENI. This CDR3 contains 15 residues. The DNA for the CDR3 is TGTGCCAGCTCACTTGGACAGAGCTCTGGAAACACCATATATTTT. Protein sequence: CASSLGQSSGNTIYF.

This clone was found once. The rearrangement joins TRBV6-5 to TRBJ2-3; 8 bases are shared with TRBD1. Germline CDR1 reads MNHEY; CDR2 reads SVGAGI. The CDR3 covers 13 residues. Germline trimming cut 5 bases from V and 4 bases from J; bases unmatched to any gene: 2. CDR3 in amino acids: CASSRQGPDTQYF. The CDR3, as DNA: TGTGCCAGCAGTCGACAGGGGCCAGATACGCAGTATTTT.

This chain connects TRBV2 to TRBJ2-7; no clear D gene. The CDR3 is made up of 11 amino acids. Trimming left V 10 bases short and J 10 bases short, with 17 bases between. Per the germline V gene, CDR1 is SNHLY and CDR2 is FYNNEI. The CDR3 sequence is CATKGLPGQYF. The CDR3 region has the DNA TGTGCCACTAAAGGGCTCCCGGGTCAGTACTTC.